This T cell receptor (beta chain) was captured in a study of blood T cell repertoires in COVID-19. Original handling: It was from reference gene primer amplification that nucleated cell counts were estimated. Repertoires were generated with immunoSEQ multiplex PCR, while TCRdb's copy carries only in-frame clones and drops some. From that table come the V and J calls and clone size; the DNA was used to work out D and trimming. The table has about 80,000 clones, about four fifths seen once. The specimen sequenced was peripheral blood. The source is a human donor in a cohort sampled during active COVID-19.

The CDR3 loop is CASSLRGNTIYF. In nucleotides, the CDR3 is TGTGCCAGCAGTCTCCGGGGAAACACCATATATTTT. The chain employs TRBV28 and TRBJ1-3; no definite D call. The CDR3 has 12 residues. Germline CDR1 and CDR2: MDHEN and SYDVKM. V was shortened by 5 bases and J by 4 bases, with 6 bases between the two germline ends.